This T cell receptor (beta chain) was identified in a study of shared clonotypes between healthy human individuals. The CDR3 is 15 amino acids. Per the germline V gene, CDR1 is GTSNPN and CDR2 is SVGIG (reference sequence). The V gene lost 3 bases and the J gene lost 2 bases, with 16 bases spanning the gap. For this clone: Its specificity is unknown.

Assay: immunoSEQ multiplex PCR; the TCRdb copy retains only in-frame clones and omits some. The table includes 950,000 to 1,100,000 clones, approximately 80% detected once. The study enrolled healthy HIV-negative adults without recent acute infections or vaccinations as donors. Those who donated, Caucasian adults without exception, all lived in Nashville, Tennessee. Study-wide results and caveats: Naive subsets typically showed greater estimated richness than memory subsets.

Sequencing was done on a sample of memory CD4+ T cells from PBMCs. Stated subset: CD45RA-negative fraction. This receptor was obtained from a man aged 18-30 years in good health. Some clones in this sample may be carry-over from other donors' samples. The rearrangement joins TRBV30 to TRBJ1-2, with D hard to call. In DNA form, the CDR3 reads TGTGCCTGGAGCCAAACGAGAAGTGCCAACTATGGCTACACCTTC. Its protein product is CAWSQTRSANYGYTF.